Given below is one TCR beta chain in context. The data are from a study of blood T cell repertoires in COVID-19. V was cut by 3 bases and J by 7 bases, with 18 bases left in between. The CDR3 totals 14 residues. Germline CDR1 is SQVTM and CDR2 is ANQGSEA. The method was immunoSEQ multiplex PCR; TCRdb's version includes in-frame clones alone and lacks a portion of them. The table shows roughly 200,000 clones, with 85% occurring only once. J is TRBJ1-2 and V is TRBV29-1; possible D gene TRBD1, 6 bases. Source material: PBMCs or T cells enriched from blood (not recorded which). The clonotype originates from a man aged 40-50 years who had recovered from COVID-19. CDR3 amino acids: CSVEYGGPLGGYTF. The CDR3 bases are TGCAGCGTTGAGTACGGGGGGCCCTTGGGTGGCTACACCTTC. The full variable domain, rest sourced from reference TRBV29-1 and TRBJ1-2, is SAVISQKPSRDICQRGTSLTIQCQVDSQVTMMFWYRQQPGQSLTLIATANQGSEATYESGFVIDKFPISRPNLTFSTLTVSNMSPEDSSIYLCSVEYGGPLGGYTFGSGTRLTVV.